A single sample is the source of the 26 T cell receptor beta chains below, sequenced in a study of blood T cells in healthy people across ages. For the second PCR, which ran for roughly 6 to 12 cycles, a sample-barcoded 5' primer and a J-beta primer mix were used. MiXCR, run by TCRdb on the 5' RACE reads, gives a single entry per CDR3 protein. There are 710,000 or so distinct CDR3 sequences in the sample; about a fifth occur only once, and 22% lies in the top ten. The sample consisted of blood. The receptors originated from a man between 65 and 80 years old in good health.

This clonotype was detected a few times. The rearrangement uses TRBV6-6 and TRBJ2-7, with D perhaps assigned TRBD1 or TRBD2 (5 bases each). The CDR3 totals 14 residues. Germline lookup yields CDR1 MNHNY and CDR2 SVGAGI (reference sequence). V gave up 2 bases and J gave up 3 bases, with 11 bases separating them. CDR3 loop: CASSYEGLFYEQYF. DNA of the CDR3: TGTGCCAGCAGTTACGAGGGGCTGTTCTACGAGCAGTACTTC.

The V call is TRBV2, the J call TRBJ1-1, with unresolved D. V was cut by 4 bases and J by 1 base, with 7 bases left in between. There are 13 residues in the CDR3. Per the germline V gene, CDR1 is SNHLY and CDR2 is FYNNEI. CDR3 nucleotides: TGTGCCAGCAGTGGGCAGACGAACACTGAAGCTTTCTTT. Its translation is CASSGQTNTEAFF.

A few counts support this clonotype. The gene calls are TRBV12-3 or TRBV12-4 and TRBJ1-2; 8 bases fit TRBD1. This CDR3 has 14 amino acids. V lost 6 bases, J lost 4 bases, and 7 bases stayed unmatched. The CDR3 region is CASRKTGDPYGYTF. The CDR3 nucleotides read TGTGCCAGCAGAAAGACAGGGGACCCCTATGGCTACACCTTC.

This chain uses TRBV12-3 or TRBV12-4 with TRBJ2-1; D assignment may be TRBD1 or TRBD2 (6 bases each). This CDR3 has 13 amino acids. Trimming cost V 5 bases and J 9 bases, with 14 bases left between them. The chain's CDR3 is CASSLHREAEQFF. As DNA, the CDR3 is TGTGCCAGCAGTCTCCACAGGGAGGCTGAGCAGTTCTTC.

The chain couples TRBV6-6 to TRBJ2-5, with D possibly TRBD2 on 6 matching bases. In germline, CDR1 is MNHNY, CDR2 SVGAGI (reference sequence). This CDR3 has 14 residues. The V and J ends lost 3 bases and 5 bases respectively, with 13 bases between them. CDR3 sequence reads: CASSYGASAETQYF. The CDR3 DNA sequence: TGTGCCAGCAGTTATGGAGCTAGCGCGGAGACCCAGTACTTC.

This clonotype has just a few counts. The chain carries TRBV28 and TRBJ2-2; TRBD2 agrees at 12 bases. This CDR3 comprises 16 residues. Germline-derived CDR1 and CDR2 are MDHEN and SYDVKM. After removal of 7 bases from V and 4 bases from J, the junction contained 7 bases not matched to a gene. Here the CDR3 reads CASTGTSGLFTGELFF. The CDR3, as DNA: TGTGCCAGCACGGGGACTAGCGGGTTGTTCACCGGGGAGCTGTTTTTT.

V gene TRBV29-1 combines with J gene TRBJ2-1; D unresolved. The ends were cut back, 4 bases at V and 1 base at J, with 14 bases in the middle. Germline V gene lookup returns CDR1 SQVTM and CDR2 ANQGSEA. This CDR3 comprises 15 residues. DNA for the CDR3: TGCAGCGTTGTCGAAGAAGTCCTTTCCTACAATGAGCAGTTCTTC. This gives the protein CSVVEEVLSYNEQFF.

V usage is TRBV7-9 and J usage is TRBJ2-1, with a possible D match to TRBD1 (6 bases). Judging by the DNA end, TRBJ2-7 fits better; the J call may be wrong. The CDR3 is made up of 15 amino acids. Germline CDR1 is SEHNR and CDR2 is FQNEAQ (reference sequence). The DNA of the CDR3 is TGTGCCAGCAGCCAGGACAGCACAAATCCCTACGAGCAGTACTTC. Protein: CASSQDSTNPYEQYF.

The J gene is TRBJ2-5, the V gene TRBV24-1; 12 positions agree with TRBD2. The J call could be wrong; TRBJ2-1 is a better fit for the DNA end. CDR1 is KGHDR, CDR2 SFDVKD, per germline. The CDR3 covers 15 residues. The CDR3 protein is CATSETSGRVDEQFF. CDR3 nucleotides: TGTGCCACCAGTGAGACTAGCGGGAGAGTCGATGAGCAGTTCTTC.

This clonotype occurred a few times. This rearrangement joins TRBV7-9 to TRBJ2-5; weak D call: TRBD1 (6 bases). Trimming left V 5 bases short and J 3 bases short, with 25 bases between. Germline V CDR1 and CDR2: SEHNR, FQNEAQ (reference sequence). The CDR3 has 18 amino acids. CDR3 nucleotides: TGTGCCAGCAGCCCGCTAGCACCGGGACACACCAATAAAGAGACCCAGTACTTC. Translated, it gives CASSPLAPGHTNKETQYF.

The chain joins TRBV27 to TRBJ2-3; D gene uncertain. Germline lookup yields CDR1 MNHEY and CDR2 SMNVEV (reference sequence). The CDR3 spans 15 residues. V lost 0 bases to trimming and J lost 0 bases, with 7 bases between them. The CDR3 DNA follows: TGTGCCAGCAGTTTATCGGGGATTAGCACAGATACGCAGTATTTT. It is translated as CASSLSGISTDTQYF.

The sample holds a few counts of this clonotype. The chain uses TRBV12-3 or TRBV12-4 and TRBJ1-4; D ambiguous. Trimming removed 7 bases from V and 8 bases from J, with 17 bases in between. This CDR3 spans 14 amino acids. In DNA, the CDR3 is TGTGCCAGCATCAAAACAAGCCTGGGGGAAAAACTGTTTTTT. Translated, it gives CASIKTSLGEKLFF.

The chain combines TRBV20-1 with TRBJ1-5; D call uncertain. V was clipped by 6 bases and J by 2 bases, with 11 bases between them. The CDR3 has 13 residues. In germline, CDR1 is DFQATT, CDR2 SNEGSKA (reference sequence). The chain's CDR3 is CSAYSSGNQPQHF. CDR3 nucleotides: TGCAGTGCGTACTCGAGCGGCAATCAGCCCCAGCATTTT.

The chain recombines TRBV25-1 with TRBJ2-5, with D uncertain. Trimming pared 1 base from V and 4 bases from J, leaving 7 bases between. Germline CDR1 and CDR2: MGHDK and SYGVNS. This CDR3 has 13 residues. DNA for the CDR3: TGTGCCAGCAGTGAATTTCGGTCAGAGACCCAGTACTTC. Its protein product is CASSEFRSETQYF. The full variable domain, in which reference TRBV25-1 and TRBJ2-5 provide the parts outside the CDR3, is EADIYQTPRYLVIGTGKKITLECSQTMGHDKMYWYQQDPGMELHLIHYSYGVNSTEKGDLSSESTVSRIRTEHFPLTLESARPSHTSQYLCASSEFRSETQYFGPGTRLLVL.

The table lists this clonotype with a few counts. This chain links TRBV4-3 with TRBJ1-2; D gene uncertain. The ends were cut back, 1 base at V and 5 bases at J, with 11 bases in the middle. The CDR3 totals 14 residues. CDR1 and CDR2 (germline): LGHNA, YSLEER. The CDR3 sequence is CASSQGLDRYGYTF. The CDR3 coding sequence is TGCGCCAGCAGCCAAGGGCTGGACCGTTATGGCTACACCTTC.

This clonotype occurred a few times. This chain joins TRBV2 and TRBJ2-3; possible D gene TRBD1, 7 bases. Per germline, CDR1 SNHLY and CDR2 FYNNEI. The CDR3 totals 14 residues. Trimming removed 2 bases from V and 3 bases from J, with 9 bases in between. The CDR3 here is CASSEQGGTDTQYF. CDR3 nucleotides: TGTGCCAGCAGTGAACAGGGGGGTACAGATACGCAGTATTTT.

In its sample, this clonotype was seen once. The V call is TRBV3-1, the J call TRBJ1-1; D possibly corresponds to TRBD1 (5 bases). CDR1 is LGHDT and CDR2 is YNNKEL in the germline V gene (reference sequence). Trimming left V 1 base short and J 11 bases short, with 11 bases between. The CDR3 sequence is 12 residues long. CDR3 sequence reads: CASSQGDGMAFF. The CDR3 DNA is TGTGCCAGCAGCCAAGGGGACGGGATGGCTTTCTTT.

A few counts support this clonotype. The chain combines TRBV29-1 with TRBJ2-7; 7 bases match TRBD1. Trimming at V came to 8 bases and at J to 4 bases, leaving 11 bases not matched to a gene. The CDR3 is 13 residues long. Germline values: CDR1 SQVTM, CDR2 ANQGSEA. This CDR3 is CSSTGTDRYEQYV. The DNA for the CDR3 is TGCAGCTCTACCGGGACAGATCGTTACGAGCAGTACGTC.

This clonotype was found once. CDR3 bases: TGTGCCAGCAGCCCAGTCGGGGCGGACACAGATACGCAGTATTTT. Its protein is CASSPVGADTDTQYF. This chain connects TRBV7-2 to TRBJ2-3, with D tentatively TRBD1 or TRBD2 (5 bases each). The CDR3 loop spans 15 amino acids. V shed 5 bases and J shed 2 bases, with 14 bases lying between them. Germline CDR1 is SGHTA and CDR2 is FQGNSA.

V is TRBV30 and J is TRBJ1-1; no firm D call. Trimming removed 0 bases from V and 1 base from J, with 9 bases in between. Germline loops: CDR1 GTSNPN, CDR2 SVGIG (reference sequence). CDR3 length: 14 amino acids. The CDR3 sequence: CAWSVTLGNTEAFF. CDR3 bases: TGTGCCTGGAGTGTTACCCTCGGGAACACTGAAGCTTTCTTT.

The chain combines TRBV12-3 or TRBV12-4 with TRBJ2-3; D may be TRBD1 (5 bases). This CDR3 is built from 13 residues. The V end lost 2 bases, the J end lost 15 bases, and 18 bases lay between the germline ends. The CDR3 DNA is TGTGCCAGCAGTTTATGGGCGACAGATACGGAATATTTT. This codes for CASSLWATDTEYF.

The CDR3 here is CASSQDPAVRGRELFF. In nucleotides, the CDR3 is TGTGCCAGCAGCCAAGATCCTGCCGTAAGGGGTAGGGAGCTGTTTTTT. This chain uses TRBV3-1 with TRBJ2-2; a weak D match, TRBD1 (5 bases). Deletions cut 0 bases from V and 9 bases from J, with 17 bases between. CDR1 is LGHDT and CDR2 is YNNKEL in the germline V gene (reference sequence). The CDR3 length is 16 residues.

There are a few counts of this clonotype. The chain joins TRBV20-1 to TRBJ2-3, with 14 bases aligning to TRBD2. In germline, CDR1 is DFQATT, CDR2 SNEGSKA (reference sequence). Trimming cost V 5 bases and J 2 bases; bases outside gene matches: 9. The CDR3 has 17 residues. CDR3: CSAHSGTSGGVTDTQYF. DNA for the CDR3: TGCAGTGCTCACTCTGGGACTAGCGGGGGAGTCACAGATACGCAGTATTTT.

The V call is TRBV6-5, the J call TRBJ2-2; no definite D call. The CDR3 covers 13 residues. Trimming took 6 bases from V and 6 from J, leaving 11 bases between them. Germline assignment: CDR1 MNHEY and CDR2 SVGAGI. The CDR3, as DNA: TGTGCCAGCAGGTCCCCGGTTCCCGGGGAGCTGTTTTTT. Its protein is CASRSPVPGELFF.

CDR3 coding DNA: TGCAGCGTTGAAGAGGGACTGCCCCCAGATACGCAGTATTTT. This codes for CSVEEGLPPDTQYF. The J gene is TRBJ2-3, the V gene TRBV29-1; D might be TRBD2 (6 bases). Trimming left V 0 bases short and J 4 bases short, with 11 bases between. The CDR3 length is 14 residues. CDR1 is SQVTM, CDR2 ANQGSEA, per germline.

This chain connects TRBV6-1 to TRBJ1-5, with D tentatively TRBD1 (5 bases). V shed 6 bases and J shed 0 bases, with 12 bases lying between them. The CDR3 is 15 residues long. Looked up from germline, CDR1 is MNHNS and CDR2 is SASEGT. CDR3 nucleotide sequence: TGTGCCAGCAGCCCGACAGTTTATAGCAATCAGCCCCAGCATTTT. Translated: CASSPTVYSNQPQHF.